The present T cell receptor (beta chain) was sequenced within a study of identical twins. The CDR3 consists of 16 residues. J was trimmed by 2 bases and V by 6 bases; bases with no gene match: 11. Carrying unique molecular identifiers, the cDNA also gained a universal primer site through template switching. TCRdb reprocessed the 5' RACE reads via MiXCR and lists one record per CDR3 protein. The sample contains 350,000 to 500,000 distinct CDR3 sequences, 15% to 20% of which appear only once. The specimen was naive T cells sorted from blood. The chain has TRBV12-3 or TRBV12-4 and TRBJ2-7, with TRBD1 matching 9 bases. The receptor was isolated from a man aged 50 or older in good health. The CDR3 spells CASSPGTGHDPYEQYF. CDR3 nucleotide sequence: TGTGCCAGCAGCCCAGGGACAGGGCACGACCCCTACGAGCAGTACTTC.